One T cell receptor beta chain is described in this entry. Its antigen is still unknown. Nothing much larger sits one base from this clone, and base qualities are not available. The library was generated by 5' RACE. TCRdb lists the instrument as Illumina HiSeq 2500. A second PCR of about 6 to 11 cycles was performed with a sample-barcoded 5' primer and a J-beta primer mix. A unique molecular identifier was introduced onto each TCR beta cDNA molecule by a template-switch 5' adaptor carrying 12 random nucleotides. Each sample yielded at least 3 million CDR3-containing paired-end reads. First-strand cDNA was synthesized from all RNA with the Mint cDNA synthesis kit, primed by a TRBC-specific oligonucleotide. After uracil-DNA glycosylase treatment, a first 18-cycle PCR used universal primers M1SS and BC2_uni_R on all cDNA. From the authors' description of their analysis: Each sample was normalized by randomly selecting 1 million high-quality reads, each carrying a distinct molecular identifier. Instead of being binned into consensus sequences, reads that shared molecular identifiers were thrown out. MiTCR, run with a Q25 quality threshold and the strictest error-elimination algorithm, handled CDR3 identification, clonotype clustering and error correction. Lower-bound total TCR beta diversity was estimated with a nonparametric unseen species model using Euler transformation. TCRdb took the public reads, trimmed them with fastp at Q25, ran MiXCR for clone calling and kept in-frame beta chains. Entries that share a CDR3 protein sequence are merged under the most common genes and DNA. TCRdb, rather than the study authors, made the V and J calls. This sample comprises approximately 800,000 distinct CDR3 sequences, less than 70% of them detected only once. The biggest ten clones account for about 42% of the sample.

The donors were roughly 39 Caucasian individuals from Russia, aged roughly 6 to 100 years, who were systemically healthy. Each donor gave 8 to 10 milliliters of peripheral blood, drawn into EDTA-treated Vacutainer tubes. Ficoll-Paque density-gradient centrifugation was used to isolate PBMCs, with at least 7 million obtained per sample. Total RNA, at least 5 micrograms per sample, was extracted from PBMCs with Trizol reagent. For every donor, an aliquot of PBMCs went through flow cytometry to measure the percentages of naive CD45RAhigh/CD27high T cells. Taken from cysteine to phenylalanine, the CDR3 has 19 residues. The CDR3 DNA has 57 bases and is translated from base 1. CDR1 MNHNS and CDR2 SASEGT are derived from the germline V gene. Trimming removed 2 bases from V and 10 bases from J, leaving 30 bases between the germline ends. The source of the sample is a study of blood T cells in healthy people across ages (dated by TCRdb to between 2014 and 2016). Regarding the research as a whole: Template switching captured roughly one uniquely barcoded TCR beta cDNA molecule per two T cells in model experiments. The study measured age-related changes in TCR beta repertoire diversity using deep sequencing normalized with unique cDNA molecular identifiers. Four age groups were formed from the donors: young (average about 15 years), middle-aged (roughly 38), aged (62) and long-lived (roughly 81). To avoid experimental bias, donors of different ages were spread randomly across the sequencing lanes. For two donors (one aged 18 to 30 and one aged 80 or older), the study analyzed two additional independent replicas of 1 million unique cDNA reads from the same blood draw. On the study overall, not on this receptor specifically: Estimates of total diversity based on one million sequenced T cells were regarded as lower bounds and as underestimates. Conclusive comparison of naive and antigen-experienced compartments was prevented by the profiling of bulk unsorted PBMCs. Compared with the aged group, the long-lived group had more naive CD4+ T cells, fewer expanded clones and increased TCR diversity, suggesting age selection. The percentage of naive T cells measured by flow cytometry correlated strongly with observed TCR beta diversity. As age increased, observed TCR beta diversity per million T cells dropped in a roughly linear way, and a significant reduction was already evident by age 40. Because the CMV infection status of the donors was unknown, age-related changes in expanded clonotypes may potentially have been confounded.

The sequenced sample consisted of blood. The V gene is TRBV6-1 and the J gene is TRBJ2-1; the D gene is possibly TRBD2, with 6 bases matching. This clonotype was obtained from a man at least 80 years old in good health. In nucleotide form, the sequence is TGTGCCAGCAGTGAATACCCACCGCTTAAAACGGGAGTGGTCGCGGAGCAGTTCTTC. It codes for CASSEYPPLKTGVVAEQFF.